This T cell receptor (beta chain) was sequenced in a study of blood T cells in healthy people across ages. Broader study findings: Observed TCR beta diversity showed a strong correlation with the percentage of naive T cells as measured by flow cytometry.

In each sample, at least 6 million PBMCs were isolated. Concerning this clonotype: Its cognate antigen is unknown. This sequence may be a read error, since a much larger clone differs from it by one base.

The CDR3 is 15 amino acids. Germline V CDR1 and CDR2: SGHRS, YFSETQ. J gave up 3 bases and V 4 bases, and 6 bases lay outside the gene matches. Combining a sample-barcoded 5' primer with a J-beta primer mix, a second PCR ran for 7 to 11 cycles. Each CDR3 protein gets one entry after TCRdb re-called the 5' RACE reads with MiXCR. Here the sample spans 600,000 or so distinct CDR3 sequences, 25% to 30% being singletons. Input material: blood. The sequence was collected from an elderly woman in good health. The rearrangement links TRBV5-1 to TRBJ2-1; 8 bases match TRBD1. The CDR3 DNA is TGCGCCAGCAGCGCCTCAGGGGGCGGCTACAATGAGCAGTTCTTC. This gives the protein CASSASGGGYNEQFF. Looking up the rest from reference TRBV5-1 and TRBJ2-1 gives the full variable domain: KAGVTQTPRYLIKTRGQQVTLSCSPISGHRSVSWYQQTPGQGLQFLFEYFSETQRNKGNFPGRFSGRQFSNSRSEMNVSTLELGDSALYLCASSASGGGYNEQFFGPGTRLTVL.